The next 16 T cell receptor beta chains were all read from a single sample in a study of Ad26.COV2.S vaccination and SARS-CoV-2 variants (dated by TCRdb to about 2021). In the paper's terms, the time point label means: individuals recovered from natural SARS-CoV-2 infection. Receptor libraries were prepared by the immunoSEQ multiplex PCR assay. TCRdb limited this immuneACCESS table to in-frame rearrangements with V and J called. A share of clones is missing; checked studies link under half to unresolved V genes, and the rest is unexplained. The sample table shows 150,000 to 200,000 clones, and around nine tenths are seen once. About 5.5% of the sample lies in the top ten. Here the sequenced sample was peripheral blood, taken after recovery from COVID-19. Receptor source: a human donor who had recovered from COVID-19.

This chain links TRBV5-1 with TRBJ1-5; 8 bases are a match to TRBD1. The V gene end was trimmed by 1 base and the J gene end by 0 bases; junction bases not matched to a gene: 12. The V gene's germline CDR1 is SGHRS and CDR2 YFSETQ. The CDR3 extends over 19 amino acids. The CDR3 reads CASSLSPDRALDSNQPQHF. The CDR3 DNA reads TGCGCCAGCAGCTTGTCTCCGGACAGGGCCCTTGATAGCAATCAGCCCCAGCATTTT.

V and J are TRBV12-3 or TRBV12-4 and TRBJ2-3; 8 bases are a match to TRBD1. Germline trimming cut 5 bases from V and 6 bases from J; bases unmatched to any gene: 4. This CDR3 is built from 13 residues. The CDR3 loop is CASSAYRGDTQYF. CDR3 DNA sequence: TGTGCCAGCAGTGCATACAGGGGGGATACGCAGTATTTT.

The CDR3 protein is CASSSGLGETQYF. Written as DNA, the CDR3 is TGTGCCAGTTCTTCAGGACTCGGGGAGACCCAGTACTTC. V usage is TRBV6-5 and J usage is TRBJ2-5, with a tentative D call TRBD2 (5 bases). From germline, CDR1 is MNHEY and CDR2 SVGAGI. This CDR3 spans 13 amino acids. The V and J ends lost 9 bases and 5 bases respectively, with 16 bases between them.

The table lists this clone with a count of one. The rearrangement links TRBV5-1 to TRBJ2-5; no reliable D call. The CDR3 is made up of 13 amino acids. The germline V gene encodes CDR1 SGHRS and CDR2 YFSETQ. Trimming cost V 4 bases and J 4 bases, with 11 bases left between them. The CDR3 coding sequence is TGCGCCAGCAGCCTCGGCGAGGTAGAGACCCAGTACTTC. Encoded protein: CASSLGEVETQYF.

The gene calls are TRBV28 and TRBJ2-5, with D possibly TRBD2 on 5 matching bases. The CDR3 loop spans 12 amino acids. The germline CDR1 and CDR2 sequences are MDHEN and SYDVKM. Trimming shortened V by 10 bases and J by 3 bases, and 12 bases separated the two germline ends. The CDR3 DNA reads as TGTGCCACGTCAGGAGGAGAAGAGACCCAGTACTTC. Its protein product is CATSGGEETQYF. The variable domain in full, with the rest retrieved from reference TRBV28 and TRBJ2-5, is DVKVTQSSRYLVKRTGEKVFLECVQDMDHENMFWYRQDPGLGLRLIYFSYDVKMKEKGDIPEGYSVSREKKERFSLILESASTNQTSMYLCATSGGEETQYFGPGTRLLVL.

The chain's CDR3 is CASRTGPDNTGELFF. CDR3 in DNA: TGCGCCAGCAGAACCGGTCCAGACAACACCGGGGAGCTGTTTTTT. The chain combines TRBV4-1 with TRBJ2-2, with unresolved D. The V end was cut by 6 bases, the J end by 2 bases, with 13 bases between. CDR3 length equals 15 residues. The germline V gene encodes CDR1 MGHRA and CDR2 YSYEKL.

Worth noting for this clone: Mismatch with germline at one junction end may stem from a read error. The chain has TRBV5-5 and TRBJ1-1; D perhaps matches TRBD1 (6 bases). CDR3 length equals 12 residues. Germline loops: CDR1 SGHKS, CDR2 YYEKEE (reference sequence). CDR3 sequence (DNA): TGTGCCAGCAGCTGGGGGGCGAGTCGGGACTACTTT. Translation gives CASSWGASRDYF.

This sequence joins TRBV9 and TRBJ2-2; D gene uncertain. The CDR3 extends over 14 amino acids. The V gene's germline CDR1 is SGDLS and CDR2 YYNGEE. Trimming stripped 3 bases from V and 0 bases from J, with 6 bases between. DNA of the CDR3: TGTGCCAGCAGCGGCCTTTCGAACACCGGGGAGCTGTTTTTT. Its translation is CASSGLSNTGELFF. The variable domain in full, completed from reference TRBV9 and TRBJ2-2, reads DSGVTQTPKHLITATGQRVTLRCSPRSGDLSVYWYQQSLDQGLQFLIQYYNGEERAKGNILERFSAQQFPDLHSELNLSSLELGDSALYFCASSGLSNTGELFFGEGSRLTVL.

This rearrangement joins TRBV5-6 to TRBJ2-7, with 12 bases identical to TRBD2. The ends lost 6 bases at V and 2 bases at J; junction bases unmatched: 3. Germline V lookup: CDR1 SGHDT, CDR2 YYEEEE. The CDR3 is made up of 14 amino acids. The CDR3 coding sequence is TGTGCCAGCAAAACTAGCGGGAGGACCTACGAGCAGTACTTC. Its protein product is CASKTSGRTYEQYF.

V is TRBV7-9 and J is TRBJ2-5; D not resolved. V was cut by 1 base and J by 4 bases, with 7 bases left in between. This CDR3 spans 13 amino acids. CDR1 is SEHNR, CDR2 FQNEAQ, per germline (reference sequence). The CDR3 nucleotides read TGTGCCAGCAGCTTAGGACTTGGAGAGACCCAGTACTTC. As protein: CASSLGLGETQYF.

The J gene is TRBJ2-2, the V gene TRBV24-1, with D perhaps assigned TRBD1 or TRBD2 (5 bases each). CDR1 and CDR2 (germline): KGHDR, SFDVKD. The V and J ends lost 6 bases and 5 bases respectively, with 9 bases between them. The CDR3 loop spans 13 amino acids. The CDR3 nucleotides read TGTGCCACCAGTTATGGGGGTACCGGGGAGCTGTTTTTT. Translation gives CATSYGGTGELFF.

The J gene is TRBJ2-5, the V gene TRBV28; the D gene is possibly TRBD2 (8 bases). Germline-derived CDR1 and CDR2 are MDHEN and SYDVKM. This CDR3 contains 16 residues. V lost 5 bases to trimming and J lost 4 bases, with 20 bases between them. The CDR3 bases are TGTGCCAGCAGTCCGCCCTACAGGGGACTAGTAGAGACCCAGTACTTC. Protein: CASSPPYRGLVETQYF.

This clone was seen a handful of times. The chain has TRBV7-8 and TRBJ1-2; possible D gene TRBD1, 5 bases. The CDR3 covers 14 residues. With 5 bases removed from V and 4 bases from J, the gap between germline ends came to 14 bases. Germline CDR1 reads SGHVS; CDR2 reads FQNEAQ. CDR3 loop: CASSRAMGGYGYTF. CDR3 nucleotide sequence: TGTGCCAGCAGCCGAGCAATGGGGGGCTATGGCTACACCTTC.

V usage is TRBV28 and J usage is TRBJ2-3; 9 bases align to TRBD2. V lost 6 bases and J lost 6; bases outside the gene matches: 7. Germline loops: CDR1 MDHEN, CDR2 SYDVKM. The CDR3 has 14 amino acids. CDR3 protein: CASRREGHRDTQYF. The CDR3 DNA follows: TGTGCCAGCAGGCGGGAGGGGCACAGGGATACGCAGTATTTT.

The V call is TRBV24-1, the J call TRBJ2-3, with 9 bases lining up with TRBD2. V gave up 0 bases and J gave up 1 base; unmatched junction bases: 1. CDR1 is KGHDR and CDR2 is SFDVKD in the germline V gene. This CDR3 is 16 amino acids long. CDR3 coding DNA: TGTGCCACCAGTGATTTGCCTAGCGGGGGCACAGATACGCAGTATTTT. This gives the protein CATSDLPSGGTDTQYF.

The chain uses TRBV19 and TRBJ1-5; 9 nucleotides align to TRBD1. CDR3 length equals 16 residues. The trim removed 6 bases at V and 3 bases at J, leaving 9 bases unmatched. Germline lookup yields CDR1 LNHDA and CDR2 SQIVND (reference sequence). CDR3 in amino acids: CASRGTGTGYNQPQHF. Written as DNA, the CDR3 is TGTGCCAGTAGGGGAACCGGGACAGGGTACAATCAGCCCCAGCATTTT. Full variable domain (remainder filled in from reference TRBV19 and TRBJ1-5): DGGITQSPKYLFRKEGQNVTLSCEQNLNHDAMYWYRQDPGQGLRLIYYSQIVNDFQKGDIAEGYSVSREKKESFPLTVTSAQKNPTAFYLCASRGTGTGYNQPQHFGDGTRLSIL.